A selection of T cell receptor beta chains follows, all from one sample in a study of blood T cell repertoires in COVID-19. TCRdb's copy holds only in-frame clones and misses some; the assay was immunoSEQ multiplex PCR. Of around 310,000 clones listed, 85% to 90% were seen once; the top ten hold 3% to 4%. The sample comprised peripheral blood. The receptors were gathered from a woman aged 45-60 years with active or convalescent COVID-19. The CDR3 runs from the conserved cysteine through the conserved F or W. The D gene is left open where the match is weak. Only some rows state a clone size, as once, few, many or a class for expanded clones.

V gene	J gene	clone size	D gene	CDR3 protein	CDR3 DNA
TRBV12-3/TRBV12-4	TRBJ2-7	NA	TRBD2	CASRGGPYEQYF	TGTGCCAGTCGGGGGGGTCCCTACGAGCAGTACTTC
TRBV7-3	TRBJ2-1	NA	TRBD1	CASSLLGGIDEQFF	TGTGCCAGCAGCTTATTAGGGGGCATTGATGAGCAGTTCTTC
TRBV4-1	TRBJ1-1	NA	NA	CASSHYLVGGGTEAFF	TGCGCCAGCAGCCACTACCTCGTGGGGGGAGGCACTGAAGCTTTCTTT
TRBV30	TRBJ1-6	NA	TRBD1	CASNRGSSSPLHF	TGTGCGTCGAACAGGGGGTCCAGTTCACCCCTCCACTTT
TRBV27	TRBJ2-2	NA	TRBD1	CASSLFRGQAGELFF	TGTGCCAGCAGTTTATTTAGGGGGCAGGCCGGGGAGCTGTTTTTT
TRBV2	TRBJ2-7	NA	NA	CASSVQGRQSEQYF	TGTGCCAGCAGTGTCCAGGGGCGCCAGAGCGAGCAGTACTTC
TRBV5-4	TRBJ2-1	NA	NA	CASRLDSLHGNEQFF	TGTGCCAGCAGATTGGACAGCCTCCATGGCAATGAGCAGTTCTTC
TRBV5-1	TRBJ2-1	NA	NA	CASSFGGDNEQFF	TGCGCCAGCAGCTTCGGGGGTGACAATGAGCAGTTCTTC
TRBV25-1	TRBJ1-2	once	TRBD1	CASRPGQGFYGYTF	TGTGCCAGCAGGCCCGGACAGGGTTTCTATGGCTACACCTTC
TRBV5-6	TRBJ1-2	NA	NA	CASSLRRGDYGYTF	TGTGCCAGCAGCTTGAGACGGGGGGACTATGGCTACACCTTC
TRBV29-1	TRBJ1-2	NA	TRBD1	CSVQDRGYGYTF	TGCAGCGTTCAGGACAGGGGCTATGGCTACACCTTC
TRBV28	TRBJ2-7	NA	NA	CASSSGQIPYEQYF	TGTGCCAGCAGTTCGGGACAAATTCCCTACGAGCAGTACTTC
TRBV19	TRBJ2-1	NA	NA	CASTVKGEGSYNEQFF	TGTGCCAGTACCGTCAAGGGTGAGGGATCCTACAATGAGCAGTTCTTC
TRBV7-2	TRBJ1-1	NA	NA	CASSFAGHLNTEAFF	TGTGCCAGCAGCTTCGCAGGACACTTGAACACTGAAGCTTTCTTT
TRBV10-3	TRBJ2-2	NA	NA	CAISGQGGELFF	TGTGCCATCAGTGGGCAGGGCGGGGAGCTGTTTTTT
TRBV6-2/TRBV6-3	TRBJ2-3	NA	NA	CASSTRMDAQYF	TGTGCCAGCAGTACTAGAATGGATGCGCAGTATTTT
TRBV7-2	TRBJ1-3	NA	NA	CASSPRGGAGNTIYF	TGTGCCAGCAGCCCTCGCGGGGGAGCTGGAAACACCATATATTTT